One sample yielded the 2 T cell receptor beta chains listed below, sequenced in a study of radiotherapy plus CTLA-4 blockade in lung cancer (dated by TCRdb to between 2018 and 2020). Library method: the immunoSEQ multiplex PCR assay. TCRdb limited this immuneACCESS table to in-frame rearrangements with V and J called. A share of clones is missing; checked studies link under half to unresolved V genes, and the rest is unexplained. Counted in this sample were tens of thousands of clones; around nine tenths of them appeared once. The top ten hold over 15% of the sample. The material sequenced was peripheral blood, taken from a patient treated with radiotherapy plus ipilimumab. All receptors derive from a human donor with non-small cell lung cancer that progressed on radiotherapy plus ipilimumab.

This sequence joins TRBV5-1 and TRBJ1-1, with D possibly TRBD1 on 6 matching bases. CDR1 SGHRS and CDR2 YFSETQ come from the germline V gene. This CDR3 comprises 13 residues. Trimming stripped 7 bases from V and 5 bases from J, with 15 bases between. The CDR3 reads CASEGDLGTEAFF. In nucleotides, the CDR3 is TGCGCCAGCGAGGGGGATTTGGGAACTGAAGCTTTCTTT.

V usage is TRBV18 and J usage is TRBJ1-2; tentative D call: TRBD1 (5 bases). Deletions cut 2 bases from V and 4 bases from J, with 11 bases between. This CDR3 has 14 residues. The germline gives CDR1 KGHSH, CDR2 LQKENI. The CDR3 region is CASSPNRIRYGYTF. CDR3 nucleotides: TGTGCCAGCTCACCAAACAGGATTCGCTATGGCTACACCTTC.